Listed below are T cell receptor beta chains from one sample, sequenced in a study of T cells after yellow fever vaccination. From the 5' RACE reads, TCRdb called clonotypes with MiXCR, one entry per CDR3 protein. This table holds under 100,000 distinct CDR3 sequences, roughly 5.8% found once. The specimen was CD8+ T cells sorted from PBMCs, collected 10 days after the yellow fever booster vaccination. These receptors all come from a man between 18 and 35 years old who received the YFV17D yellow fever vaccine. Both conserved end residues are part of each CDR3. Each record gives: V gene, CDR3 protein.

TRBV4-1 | CASSQDSDRVVLNYGYTF
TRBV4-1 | CASSQVPYKQGAGEKLFF
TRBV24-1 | CATSPGTGNGYTF
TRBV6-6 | CASSSPGVETEAFF
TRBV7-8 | CASSGTSGGYNEQFF
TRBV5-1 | CASGLRRNTEAFF
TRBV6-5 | CASSYFHSDMMAQYF
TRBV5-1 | CASSVGLGQSPLHF
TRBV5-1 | CASSFAKNYEQYF
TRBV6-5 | CASSYGGTGIRTSTDTQYF
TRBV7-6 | CASSPPAGSRGDTEAFF
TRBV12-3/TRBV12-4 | CASSLATTYEQYF
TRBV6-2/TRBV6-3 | CASSYTPDRGYGYTF
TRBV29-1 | CSVDPTGLNTEAFF
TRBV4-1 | CASSQLLTGRTEAFF
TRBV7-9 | CASSPPPGQKPGELFF
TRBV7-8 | CASSLRTHPGSQYF
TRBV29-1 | CSVGGEVTFTEAFF
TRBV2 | CASSPRVVLNTEAFF
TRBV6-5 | CASSTDPVREAFF
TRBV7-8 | CASSLAGGMNTEAFF
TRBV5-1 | CASSWRRAQFF
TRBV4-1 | CASSRDSSRYTF
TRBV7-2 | CASSFGSTTYEQYF
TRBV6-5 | CASRAGWGSYEQYF
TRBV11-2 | CASSNSGDSYNEQFF
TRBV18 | CASSSGREAADTQYF
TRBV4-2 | CASSQDRGGPETQYF
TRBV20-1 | CSARDVGGSQPQHF
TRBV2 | CASSGQGADYGYTF
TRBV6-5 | CASSLAGALTEAFF
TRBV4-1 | CASSQDARENSTLHF
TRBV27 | CASSSYFGSGYEQYF
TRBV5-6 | CASSGFLASYNEQFF
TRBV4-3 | CASSQDQATYNSPLHF
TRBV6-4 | CASSEQATTGELFF
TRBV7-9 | CASSLFQGDGTDTQYF
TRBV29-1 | CSSRRTSDKNEQFF
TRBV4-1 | CASSQSPAGQGFYEQYF
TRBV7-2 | CASSHLAGGPQETQYF
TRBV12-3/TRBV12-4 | CASSSDLGATDTQYF
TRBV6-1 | CASSGGSTYEQYF
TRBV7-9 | CASSLVGADYGYTF
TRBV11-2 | CASSLGQGIYGYTF